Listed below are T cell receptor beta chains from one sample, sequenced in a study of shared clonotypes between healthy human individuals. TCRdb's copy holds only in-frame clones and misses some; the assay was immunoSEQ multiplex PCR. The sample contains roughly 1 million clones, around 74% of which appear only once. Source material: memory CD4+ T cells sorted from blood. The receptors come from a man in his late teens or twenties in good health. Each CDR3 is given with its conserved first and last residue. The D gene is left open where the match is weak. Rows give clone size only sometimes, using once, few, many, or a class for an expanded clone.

TGTGCCATCAACGGGGTGGGGTTGAACACTGAAGCTTTCTTT,CAINGVGLNTEAFF,TRBJ1-1,-,-,TRBV10-3
TGCGCCAGCAGCTTGCTGGACCCGTACGAGCAGTACTTC,CASSLLDPYEQYF,TRBJ2-7,-,-,TRBV5-1
TGCGCCAGCAGCTCGGACCAGGGATTTACTGAAGCTTTCTTT,CASSSDQGFTEAFF,TRBJ1-1,-,-,TRBV5-1
TGTGCCAGCAGGGGACAGGGGACCGGGGAGCTGTTTTTT,CASRGQGTGELFF,TRBJ2-2,-,TRBD1,TRBV2
TGCGCCAGCAGCTGGGAGTGGGGCGTCGGTTCACCCCTCCACTTT,CASSWEWGVGSPLHF,TRBJ1-6,few,-,TRBV5-1
TGTGCCAGGTCGGTCACTAATGAAAAACTGTTTTTT,CARSVTNEKLFF,TRBJ1-4,once,-,TRBV10-3
TGTGCCAGCCAGGACAGTTACAATGAAAAACTGTTTTTT,CASQDSYNEKLFF,TRBJ1-4,-,-,TRBV2
TGCAGCGTTGTTAAGGGGGGAGAAGAGACCCAGTACTTC,CSVVKGGEETQYF,TRBJ2-5,-,-,TRBV29-1
TGTGCCAGCAGCGCGGGACACCCCCCATACGGCTACACCTTC,CASSAGHPPYGYTF,TRBJ1-2,once,-,TRBV27
TGTGCCAGCAGAGGAGGGGACCGGGGGGAGCAGTACTTC,CASRGGDRGEQYF,TRBJ2-7,-,-,TRBV27
TGTGCCAGCAGCTTATATCCGGGGAACACTGAAGCTTTCTTT,CASSLYPGNTEAFF,TRBJ1-1,-,-,TRBV7-9
TGTGCCAGCAGTTCGGCGAGGGGGAACACCGGGGAGCTGTTTTTT,CASSSARGNTGELFF,TRBJ2-2,-,-,TRBV11-2
TGCGCCAGCAGCTTTACGGGACACTCGAACACTGAAGCTTTCTTT,CASSFTGHSNTEAFF,TRBJ1-1,-,-,TRBV5-1
TGTGCCTGGAGTCTGGAGACCCAGTACTTC,CAWSLETQYF,TRBJ2-5,-,-,TRBV30
TGTGCCAGCAAACAGGGGACTAATTCACCCCTCCACTTT,CASKQGTNSPLHF,TRBJ1-6,-,TRBD1,TRBV2
TGTGCCAGCAGTGAAGGGCAGGGGTTTGGTGGGGCCCAGTACTTC,CASSEGQGFGGAQYF,TRBJ2-5,-,-,TRBV6-1
TGTGCCAGCGGAGCCGGGACTGAGGCTCTTAACACTGAAGCTTTCTTT,CASGAGTEALNTEAFF,TRBJ1-1,-,-,TRBV18
TGTGCCAGCAGCTCTATATACGAGCAGTACTTC,CASSSIYEQYF,TRBJ2-7,-,-,TRBV6-5
TGTGCTAGTGGTTTGGACTCCGACAATGAGCAGTTCTTC,CASGLDSDNEQFF,TRBJ2-1,once,-,TRBV12-5
TGTGCCAGCAGAGGGCAGGGGAGCAATCAGCCCCAGCATTTT,CASRGQGSNQPQHF,TRBJ1-5,few,-,TRBV6-5
TGTGCCAGCAGCGTAAACTCGGGGTCCTACGAGCAGTACTTC,CASSVNSGSYEQYF,TRBJ2-7,-,-,TRBV7-2
TGTGCCAGCACCCGGGACGGACGAGGCGAGCAGTACTTC,CASTRDGRGEQYF,TRBJ2-7,-,-,TRBV6-1
TGCGCCAGCAGCTTGGGACAGGGGATAGCAGATACGCAGTATTTT,CASSLGQGIADTQYF,TRBJ2-3,-,TRBD1,TRBV5-1
TGTGCCAGCAGCGTAGATACAACTACTAACTATGGCTACACCTTC,CASSVDTTTNYGYTF,TRBJ1-2,-,-,TRBV9
TGTGCCAGCAGTGAAAGCAACAGTGGCACAGATACGCAGTATTTT,CASSESNSGTDTQYF,TRBJ2-3,-,-,TRBV2
TGTGCCAGCAGCAAAGAAGCCCCCGAAGAGACCCAGTACTTC,CASSKEAPEETQYF,TRBJ2-5,-,-,TRBV21-1
TGTGCCAGCAGCCCCGTGACGGGCTCTGGAAACACCATATATTTT,CASSPVTGSGNTIYF,TRBJ1-3,-,-,TRBV7-9
TGTGCCAGCAACCGGCTCCCGGCCTGGCATTTT,CASNRLPAWHF,TRBJ1-5,-,-,TRBV28
TGTGCCATCAGTGAAGCACAGGGGGCAGGCGGGGAGCTGTTTTTT,CAISEAQGAGGELFF,TRBJ2-2,-,TRBD1,TRBV10-3
TGTGCCAGCAGACTGACAGGTAACGGCAATGAGCAGTTCTTC,CASRLTGNGNEQFF,TRBJ2-1,-,-,TRBV6-1
TGTGCCAGCAGTGGGGTACAGGGGGCCGTCTACGAGCAGTACTTC,CASSGVQGAVYEQYF,TRBJ2-7,once,TRBD1,TRBV28
TGCGCCAGCAGTGGGAGGGACAGATCTCTAGCAACTAATGAAAAACTGTTTTTT,CASSGRDRSLATNEKLFF,TRBJ1-4,many,TRBD1,TRBV5-1
TGTGCCAGCAGTGCGGGGGACAGGGCGAGGGAGCTGTTTTTT,CASSAGDRARELFF,TRBJ2-2,-,TRBD1,TRBV2
TGTGCCATCAGGGGCGGGATCACAACGGGTGAGCAGTTCTTC,CAIRGGITTGEQFF,TRBJ2-1,-,-,TRBV10-3
TGTGCCAGCAATGAACGGGGGGCGCCCGGTTATTCACCCCTCCACTTT,CASNERGAPGYSPLHF,TRBJ1-6,-,-,TRBV6-1
TGCAGCGTTGAAGATCCAGGCGGGGAGCTGTTTTTT,CSVEDPGGELFF,TRBJ2-2,-,-,TRBV29-1
TGTGCCAGCACTGTGTTCAAGGGCCCCTACGAGCAGTACTTC,CASTVFKGPYEQYF,TRBJ2-7,once,-,TRBV6-1
TGCGCCAGCAGCTTGGAGCCCTCAGGGGCCAACGTCCTGACTTTC,CASSLEPSGANVLTF,TRBJ2-6,-,-,TRBV5-1
TGTGCCATCAGTCCCGGAGGGGGTGGGAGTTCACCCCTCCACTTT,CAISPGGGGSSPLHF,TRBJ1-6,-,-,TRBV10-3
TGTGCCACTAATAGGGCCCCCACAGATACGCAGTATTTT,CATNRAPTDTQYF,TRBJ2-3,few,-,TRBV2
TGTGCCAGCTCACCGGTCGCGGGAGGCACAGATACGCAGTATTTT,CASSPVAGGTDTQYF,TRBJ2-3,-,TRBD2,TRBV18
TGTGCCAGCAGCTTTGGCAGGGGCACTGAAGCTTTCTTT,CASSFGRGTEAFF,TRBJ1-1,-,-,TRBV7-2
TGTGCCAGTAACACCTTTGGCGGGGAGCTGTTTTTT,CASNTFGGELFF,TRBJ2-2,-,-,TRBV19
TGTGCCAGCAGGAGACAGGGAGCCTACGAGCAGTACTTC,CASRRQGAYEQYF,TRBJ2-7,-,TRBD1,TRBV6-1
TGTGCCAGCAGTTCCCAAGGGAGCCCTTTTGGAAATGAGCAGTTCTTC,CASSSQGSPFGNEQFF,TRBJ2-1,few,-,TRBV28
TGTGCCAGCAATAAGCGGAGGAAACAGGTTAGCTCCTACAATGAGCAGTTCTTC,CASNKRRKQVSSYNEQFF,TRBJ2-1,few,-,TRBV2
TGTGCCAGCTCAGAGGGGGCGGAATCACCCCTCCACTTT,CASSEGAESPLHF,TRBJ1-6,-,TRBD1,TRBV18
TGTGCCAGCAGTGATATACCGAGCTCCTACGAGCAGTACTTC,CASSDIPSSYEQYF,TRBJ2-7,-,-,TRBV28
TGTGCCAGCAGTTCAGGACAGGGACCCACAACCGAGCAGTACTTC,CASSSGQGPTTEQYF,TRBJ2-7,-,TRBD1,TRBV6-5
TGTGCCAGCAGCGACCCTCGGGGGGCCACGAACACTGAAGCTTTCTTT,CASSDPRGATNTEAFF,TRBJ1-1,-,-,TRBV28
TGCGCCAGCAGCTTCTCAGGGGGCAACAATCAGCCCCAGCATTTT,CASSFSGGNNQPQHF,TRBJ1-5,-,TRBD1,TRBV5-1